The T cell receptor (beta chain) under discussion was sequenced for a study of glioma-infiltrating T cells after dendritic cell vaccination. Overall study context: Autologous tumor lysate-pulsed dendritic cell vaccination was given between the early 2000s and the early 2010s.

Sequenced by immunoSEQ multiplex PCR; TCRdb stores in-frame clones only, minus some. The table lists about 96,000 clones, 79% of them singletons, with almost 6% in the top ten. Patients had residual fresh-frozen tumor tissue and more than two years of survival data. Trimming removed 1 base from V and 1 base from J, with 11 bases in between. This CDR3 has 15 amino acids. The germline V gene has CDR1 GTSNPN and CDR2 SVGIG (reference sequence). The chain recombines TRBV30 with TRBJ1-5; TRBD1 might be the D (5 bases). The input for sequencing was blood, taken before dendritic cell vaccination. The receptor was isolated from a human donor with glioblastoma. The CDR3 region is CAWSETGDSNQPQHF. As DNA, the CDR3 is TGTGCCTGGAGTGAAACGGGGGACAGCAATCAGCCCCAGCATTTT.